This TCR beta chain was profiled in a study of spatial heterogeneity in lung cancer. Study background: Strong correlation was found between tumor-region TCR transcript counts and a T cell module score from matched bulk RNA-seq. Whole-study findings and limits: Tumor T-cell coverage was an estimated 7% or so for alpha and approximately 13% for beta chains. Tumor mutation counts were tracked by expanded intratumoral alpha and beta TCR counts.

The CDR3 contains 16 residues. Germline trimming cut 4 bases from V and 7 bases from J; bases unmatched to any gene: 11. Germline CDR1 and CDR2: KGHSH and LQKENI. Time point of the sample: sample taken at primary tumor resection. The input material, whole RNA from tumor, nontumor lung or frozen PBMC, was sequenced unsorted. Every TCR cDNA molecule carried a tag that served as a unique molecular identifier. TCRdb re-called the 5' RACE reads through MiXCR, storing one row per CDR3 protein. The sample shows about 3,300 distinct CDR3 sequences, 15% to 20% of them seen only once. With respect to this clonotype: The antigen is unknown.

This chain joins TRBV18 and TRBJ2-1, with TRBD1 identical over 9 bases. The source material was lung tumor tissue, sampled at surgery. The sequence came from a male donor with early-stage non-small cell lung cancer. CDR3 sequence reads: CASSHRTGASRNEQFF. The CDR3 nucleotides are TGTGCCAGCTCACATCGGACAGGGGCAAGTAGAAATGAGCAGTTCTTC. Looking up the rest from reference TRBV18 and TRBJ2-1 gives the full variable domain: NAGVMQNPRHLVRRRGQEARLRCSPMKGHSHVYWYRQLPEEGLKFMVYLQKENIIDESGMPKERFSAEFPKEGPSILRIQQVVRGDSAAYFCASSHRTGASRNEQFFGPGTRLTVL.